These 13 T cell receptor beta chains share one sample of origin, sequenced in a study of T cells after yellow fever vaccination. TCRdb itself ran the 5' RACE reads through MiXCR, one entry per CDR3 protein. The repertoire consists of 280,000 or so distinct CDR3 sequences, with 8.5% to 10% occurring once and the leading ten covering approximately 3.3%. Material: CD4+ T cells sorted from PBMCs, obtained 5 days after the yellow fever booster vaccination. Receptor source: a man in his late teens or twenties who received the YFV17D yellow fever vaccine.

J is TRBJ1-6 and V is TRBV20-1, with D perhaps TRBD1 (5 bases). Germline CDR1 reads DFQATT; CDR2 reads SNEGSKA (reference sequence). The length of the CDR3 is 11 residues. V was cut by 5 bases and J by 9 bases, with 8 bases left in between. As DNA, the CDR3 is TGCAGTGCTGCTGGGGGTTCACCCCTCCACTTT. It specifies CSAAGGSPLHF.

The J gene is TRBJ2-6, the V gene TRBV12-3 or TRBV12-4, with D possibly matching TRBD1 (6 bases). V was pared by 5 bases and J by 0 bases, with 14 bases between. This CDR3 is built from 17 residues. CDR3: CASSLGTLRSGANVLTF. The CDR3 region has the DNA TGTGCCAGCAGTCTTGGGACACTCCGCTCTGGGGCCAACGTCCTGACTTTC.

The sample holds a few counts of this clonotype. CDR3 coding DNA: TGTGCCAGCAGTGAAAGGAGCTCCTACGAGCAGTACTTC. This sequence encodes CASSERSSYEQYF. This sequence joins TRBV25-1 and TRBJ2-7, with unresolved D. Trimming left V 2 bases short and J 0 bases short, with 5 bases between. The CDR3 is 13 residues long. Germline assignment: CDR1 MGHDK and CDR2 SYGVNS.

V usage is TRBV11-2 and J usage is TRBJ1-2, with D perhaps TRBD1 (5 bases). V shed 5 bases and J shed 6 bases, with 16 bases lying between them. This CDR3 region has 14 residues. CDR1 and CDR2 from the germline V gene are SGHAT and FQNNGV. As DNA, the CDR3 is TGTGCCAGCAGCCCTCCCGGGGGTACGAATGGCTACACCTTC. Protein product: CASSPPGGTNGYTF.

This clonotype was seen a handful of times. J is TRBJ1-2 and V is TRBV6-2 or TRBV6-3; D perhaps matches TRBD1 (5 bases). Per the germline V gene, CDR1 is MNHEY and CDR2 is SVGEGT. The CDR3 length is 16 residues. V lost 2 bases and J lost 0, with 13 bases in between. The CDR3 loop reads CASSYPGTGPNYGYTF. CDR3 sequence (DNA): TGTGCCAGCAGTTACCCGGGGACGGGACCTAACTATGGCTACACCTTC.

The chain recombines TRBV3-1 with TRBJ1-2; 8 bases align to TRBD1. This CDR3 has 13 residues. V lost 8 bases to trimming and J lost 6 bases; unmatched junction nucleotides: 8. Germline V gives CDR1 LGHDT, CDR2 YNNKEL (reference sequence). The CDR3 sequence is CASDSGTGNGYTF. CDR3 sequence (DNA): TGTGCCAGCGACTCCGGGACAGGTAATGGCTACACCTTC.

In its sample, this clonotype was seen many times. The genes are TRBV24-1 and TRBJ2-1, with 10 bases matching TRBD2. CDR1 is KGHDR, CDR2 SFDVKD, per germline. This CDR3 region has 20 residues. The V segment lost 4 bases and the J segment 0 bases; nucleotides outside the gene matches: 14. The CDR3 spells CATSDTSASGGLSSYNEQFF. The CDR3 DNA is TGTGCCACCAGTGACACATCCGCTAGCGGGGGCCTAAGCTCCTACAATGAGCAGTTCTTC.

The J gene is TRBJ1-1, the V gene TRBV5-6, with D unclear. This CDR3 is built from 12 residues. CDR1 and CDR2 from the germline V gene are SGHDT and YYEEEE. V lost 2 bases and J 5 bases, leaving 7 bases between the germline ends. The DNA for the CDR3 is TGTGCCAGCAGCTTCAGACTTACTGAAGCTTTCTTT. It is translated as CASSFRLTEAFF.

This clonotype was recorded at least ten times. This chain links TRBV20-1 with TRBJ1-2; 7 nucleotides match TRBD1. Germline V gene data show CDR1 as DFQATT and CDR2 as SNEGSKA (reference sequence). This CDR3 is 12 amino acids long. The V and J ends lost 4 bases and 4 bases, in that order; junction bases with no gene match: 3. The CDR3 nucleotides are TGCAGTGCTACGGGACAGCTCTATGGCTACACCTTC. Its protein product is CSATGQLYGYTF.

At least ten counts were recorded for this clonotype. V is TRBV12-3 or TRBV12-4 and J is TRBJ1-1; D gene unclear. The CDR3 is made up of 12 amino acids. V dropped 9 bases and J dropped 0 bases, with 8 bases sitting between them. The CDR3 sequence: CASSAMNTEAFF. The CDR3 coding sequence is TGTGCCAGTTCGGCGATGAACACTGAAGCTTTCTTT.

This clonotype was counted a few times. The chain carries TRBV7-6 and TRBJ2-5; D is uncertain. CDR3 size: 15 residues. Trimming took 0 bases from V and 2 from J, leaving 10 bases between them. Germline loops: CDR1 SGHVS, CDR2 FNYEAQ. The CDR3 bases are TGTGCCAGCAGCTTAGCGTATGGGGTTCAAGAGACCCAGTACTTC. Translating gives CASSLAYGVQETQYF.

This clonotype was detected many times. The chain joins TRBV20-1 to TRBJ2-5; tentative D call: TRBD1 (5 bases). The germline CDR1 and CDR2 sequences are DFQATT and SNEGSKA (reference sequence). The CDR3 totals 13 residues. The germline V and J ends were trimmed by 5 bases and 2 bases, with 12 bases remaining between them. CDR3 in amino acids: CSAPDRGQETQYF. CDR3 DNA: TGCAGTGCTCCCGACAGAGGACAAGAGACCCAGTACTTC.

The V and J genes are TRBV11-2 and TRBJ1-2; no clear D. There are 16 residues in the CDR3. V lost 2 bases and J lost 2, with 15 bases in between. Germline loops: CDR1 SGHAT, CDR2 FQNNGV. CDR3 amino acids: CASSLRAGQANYGYTF. DNA of the CDR3: TGTGCCAGCAGCTTAAGGGCTGGGCAGGCAAACTATGGCTACACCTTC.